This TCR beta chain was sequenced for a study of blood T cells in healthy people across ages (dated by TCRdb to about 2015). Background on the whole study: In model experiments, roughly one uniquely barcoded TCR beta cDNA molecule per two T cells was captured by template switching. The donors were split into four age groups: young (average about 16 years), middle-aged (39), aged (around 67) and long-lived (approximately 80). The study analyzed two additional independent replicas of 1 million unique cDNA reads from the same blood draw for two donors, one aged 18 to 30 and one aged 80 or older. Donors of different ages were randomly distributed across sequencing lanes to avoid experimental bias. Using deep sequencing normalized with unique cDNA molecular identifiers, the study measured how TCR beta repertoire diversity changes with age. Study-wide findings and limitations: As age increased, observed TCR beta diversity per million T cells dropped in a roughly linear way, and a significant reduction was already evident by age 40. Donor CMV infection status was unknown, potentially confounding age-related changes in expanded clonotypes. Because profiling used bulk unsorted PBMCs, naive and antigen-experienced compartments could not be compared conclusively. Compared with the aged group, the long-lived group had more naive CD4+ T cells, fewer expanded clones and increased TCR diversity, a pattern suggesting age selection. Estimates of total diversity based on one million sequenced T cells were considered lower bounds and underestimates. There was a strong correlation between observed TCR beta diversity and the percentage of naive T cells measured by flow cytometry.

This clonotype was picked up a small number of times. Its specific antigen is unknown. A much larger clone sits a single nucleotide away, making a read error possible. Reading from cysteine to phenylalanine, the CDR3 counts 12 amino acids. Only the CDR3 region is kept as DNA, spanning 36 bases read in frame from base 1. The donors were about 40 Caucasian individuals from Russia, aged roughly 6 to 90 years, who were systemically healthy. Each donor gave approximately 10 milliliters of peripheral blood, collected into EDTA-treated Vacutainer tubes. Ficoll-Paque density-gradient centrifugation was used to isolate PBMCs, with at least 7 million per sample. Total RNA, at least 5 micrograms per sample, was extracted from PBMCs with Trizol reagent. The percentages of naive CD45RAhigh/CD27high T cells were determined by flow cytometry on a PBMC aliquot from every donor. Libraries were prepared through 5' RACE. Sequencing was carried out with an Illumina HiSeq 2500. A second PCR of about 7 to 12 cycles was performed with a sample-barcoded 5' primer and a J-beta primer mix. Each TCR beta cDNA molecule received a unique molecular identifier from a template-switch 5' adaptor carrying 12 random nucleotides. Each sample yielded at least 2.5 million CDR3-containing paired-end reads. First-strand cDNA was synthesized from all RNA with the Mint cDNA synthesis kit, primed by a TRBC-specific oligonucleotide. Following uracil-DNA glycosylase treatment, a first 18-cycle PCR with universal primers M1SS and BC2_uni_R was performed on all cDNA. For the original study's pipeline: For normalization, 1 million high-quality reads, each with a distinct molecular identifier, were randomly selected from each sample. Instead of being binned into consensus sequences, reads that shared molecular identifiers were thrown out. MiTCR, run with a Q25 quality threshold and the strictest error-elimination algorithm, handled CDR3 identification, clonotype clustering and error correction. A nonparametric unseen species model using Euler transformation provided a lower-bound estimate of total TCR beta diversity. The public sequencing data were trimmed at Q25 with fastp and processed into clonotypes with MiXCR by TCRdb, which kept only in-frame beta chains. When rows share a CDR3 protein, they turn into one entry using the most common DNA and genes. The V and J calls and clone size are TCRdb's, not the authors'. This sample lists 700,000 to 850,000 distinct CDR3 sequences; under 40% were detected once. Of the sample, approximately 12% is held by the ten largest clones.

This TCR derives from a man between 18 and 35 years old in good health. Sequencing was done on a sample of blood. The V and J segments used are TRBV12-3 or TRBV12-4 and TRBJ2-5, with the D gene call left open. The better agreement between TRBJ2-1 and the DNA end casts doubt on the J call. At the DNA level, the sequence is TGTGCCAGCAGTTTAGGCCAAGAGACCCAGTTCTTC. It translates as CASSLGQETQFF.